Sequencing of this T cell receptor beta chain was carried out in a study of early stage breast cancer tumors. Study summary: Of some 17 invasive breast tumors, 11 to 12 were hormone receptor-positive, HER2-negative. Invasive lobular carcinomas made up about 35% of the 12 ER+/PR+/HER2- tumors. Study outcomes and limitations: Compared with adjacent normal breast tissue, tumors showed 2 to 3-fold greater T cell density and higher clonality. Tumor and normal breast were distinguished via blood comparison in about 85% of the 16 patients.

Here immunoSEQ multiplex PCR was the method, and the copy in TCRdb shows in-frame clones only, minus some. Here the sample spans tens of thousands of clones, approximately 72% being singletons. This clone appeared a single time. Its specificity is not known. The V gene end was trimmed by 7 bases and the J gene end by 6 bases; junction bases not matched to a gene: 6. Germline V gene lookup returns CDR1 SGHNT and CDR2 YENEEA. CDR3 length: 13 amino acids. The clonotype was recovered from a person aged 45 to 60 with breast cancer. The chain has TRBV11-3 and TRBJ2-3, with 8 bases fitting TRBD2. The sequenced sample consisted of blood. CDR3 in DNA: TGTGCCAGCACGGGGGGGGCATCGGATACGCAGTATTTT. It yields the protein CASTGGASDTQYF.